This is a list of T cell receptor beta chains from one sample in a study of cytomegalovirus exposure and HLA in healthy donors. Measured with immunoSEQ multiplex PCR; TCRdb has only the in-frame clones, and not every one. The sample includes about 190,000 clones, 81% seen only once; the top ten take 3% to 4.5%. Material: PBMCs. These receptors came from a man aged 50 to 59 in good health and CMV-seronegative. The CDR3 runs from the conserved cysteine through the conserved F or W. The order of the fields is D gene, J gene, clone size, CDR3 length, V gene, CDR3 DNA, CDR3 protein. D genes are given only for firm matches. For some rows the clone size is stated as once, few or many, or as a class when expanded; others skip it.

d_call: NA; j_call: TRBJ1-1; clone_size: NA; cdr3_length: 15; v_call: TRBV5-1; cdr3_nt: TGCGCCAGCAGCTTGAACGGACAGTTGAACACTGAAGCTTTCTTT; cdr3_aa: CASSLNGQLNTEAFF
d_call: NA; j_call: TRBJ2-7; clone_size: NA; cdr3_length: 15; v_call: TRBV6-5; cdr3_nt: TGTGCCAGCAGTCGCCCGGGGACTTTCCTGAACGAGCAGTACTTC; cdr3_aa: CASSRPGTFLNEQYF
d_call: NA; j_call: TRBJ1-2; clone_size: NA; cdr3_length: 13; v_call: TRBV11-2; cdr3_nt: TGTGCCAGCAGCTTAAGGGGCATTGATGGCTACACCTTC; cdr3_aa: CASSLRGIDGYTF
d_call: NA; j_call: TRBJ1-1; clone_size: NA; cdr3_length: 11; v_call: TRBV2; cdr3_nt: TGTGCCAGCAGTGACAGGGATAGAGCTTTCTTT; cdr3_aa: CASSDRDRAFF
d_call: NA; j_call: TRBJ1-2; clone_size: NA; cdr3_length: 14; v_call: TRBV27; cdr3_nt: TGTGCCAGCAGTTTCGGCGGAGGGTTAGGTGGCTACACCTTC; cdr3_aa: CASSFGGGLGGYTF
d_call: NA; j_call: TRBJ2-3; clone_size: few; cdr3_length: 15; v_call: TRBV5-6; cdr3_nt: TGTGCCAGCAGCAGCAGTGGGGACATCGCCGATACGCAGTATTTT; cdr3_aa: CASSSSGDIADTQYF
d_call: NA; j_call: TRBJ2-3; clone_size: NA; cdr3_length: 16; v_call: TRBV18; cdr3_nt: TGTGCCAGCTCACCACTGCCCAGCGAGGGCCCAGATACGCAGTATTTT; cdr3_aa: CASSPLPSEGPDTQYF
d_call: NA; j_call: TRBJ1-4; clone_size: NA; cdr3_length: 15; v_call: TRBV9; cdr3_nt: TGTGCCAGCAGTGCTTGGGGGGGCACTAATGAAAAACTGTTTTTT; cdr3_aa: CASSAWGGTNEKLFF
d_call: NA; j_call: TRBJ2-3; clone_size: NA; cdr3_length: 14; v_call: TRBV13; cdr3_nt: TGTGCCAGCAGCGTACAGGGTTCCACAGATACGCAGTATTTT; cdr3_aa: CASSVQGSTDTQYF
d_call: TRBD1; j_call: TRBJ1-5; clone_size: NA; cdr3_length: 16; v_call: TRBV27; cdr3_nt: TGTGCCAGCAGTTTTTCAGGGGGCGTGAGCAATCAGCCCCAGCATTTT; cdr3_aa: CASSFSGGVSNQPQHF
d_call: TRBD1; j_call: TRBJ2-2; clone_size: NA; cdr3_length: 15; v_call: TRBV7-3; cdr3_nt: TGTGCCAGCAGCAAGGGACAGTCCGGGATGGGGGAGCTGTTTTTT; cdr3_aa: CASSKGQSGMGELFF
d_call: NA; j_call: TRBJ1-1; clone_size: NA; cdr3_length: 15; v_call: TRBV7-2; cdr3_nt: TGTGCCAGCAGCTTTAAGGGAGAGGGAAACACTGAAGCTTTCTTT; cdr3_aa: CASSFKGEGNTEAFF
d_call: TRBD1; j_call: TRBJ1-2; clone_size: once; cdr3_length: 14; v_call: TRBV6-5; cdr3_nt: TGTGCCAGCAGTTACTGGCAAGGGGGCAATGGCTACACCTTC; cdr3_aa: CASSYWQGGNGYTF
d_call: TRBD1; j_call: TRBJ1-1; clone_size: NA; cdr3_length: 16; v_call: TRBV7-9; cdr3_nt: TGTGCCAGCAGCTTCCAGACAGGGGCTCTGAACACTGAAGCTTTCTTT; cdr3_aa: CASSFQTGALNTEAFF
d_call: NA; j_call: TRBJ1-3; clone_size: NA; cdr3_length: 14; v_call: TRBV19; cdr3_nt: TGTGCCACCCGGACAGTATCCTCTGGAAACACCATATATTTT; cdr3_aa: CATRTVSSGNTIYF
d_call: TRBD1; j_call: TRBJ2-7; clone_size: NA; cdr3_length: 14; v_call: TRBV11-2; cdr3_nt: TGTGCCAGCAGCCTAGGACAGGGCCCCTACGAGCAGTACTTC; cdr3_aa: CASSLGQGPYEQYF
d_call: TRBD2; j_call: TRBJ2-1; clone_size: NA; cdr3_length: 15; v_call: TRBV6-5; cdr3_nt: TGTGCCAGCAGTTTGCTAGCGGGAACCTACAATGAGCAGTTCTTC; cdr3_aa: CASSLLAGTYNEQFF
d_call: NA; j_call: TRBJ1-5; clone_size: NA; cdr3_length: 16; v_call: TRBV28; cdr3_nt: TGTGCCAGCAGTTTATTACAGTCAGGGGTCAATCAGCCCCAGCATTTT; cdr3_aa: CASSLLQSGVNQPQHF
d_call: NA; j_call: TRBJ1-5; clone_size: NA; cdr3_length: 14; v_call: TRBV5-4; cdr3_nt: TGTGCCAGCAGCTTGGCAGATAGCAATCAGCCCCAGCATTTT; cdr3_aa: CASSLADSNQPQHF
d_call: TRBD1; j_call: TRBJ2-7; clone_size: NA; cdr3_length: 14; v_call: TRBV28; cdr3_nt: TGTGCCAGCAGTTTACCCGACAGGGCGGGCGAGCAGTACTTC; cdr3_aa: CASSLPDRAGEQYF
d_call: TRBD1; j_call: TRBJ1-2; clone_size: few; cdr3_length: 13; v_call: TRBV6-5; cdr3_nt: TGTGCCAGCAGTACACAGGGGTACTATGGCTACACCTTC; cdr3_aa: CASSTQGYYGYTF
d_call: NA; j_call: TRBJ2-1; clone_size: NA; cdr3_length: 15; v_call: TRBV11-1; cdr3_nt: TGTGCCAGCAGCTCTAGAGGGACTGTTAGGTCTGAGCAGTTCTTC; cdr3_aa: CASSSRGTVRSEQFF
d_call: NA; j_call: TRBJ1-6; clone_size: NA; cdr3_length: 13; v_call: TRBV7-2; cdr3_nt: TGTGCCAGCAGCCTGCCGACTTATTCACCCCTCCACTTT; cdr3_aa: CASSLPTYSPLHF
d_call: NA; j_call: TRBJ1-4; clone_size: NA; cdr3_length: 18; v_call: TRBV15; cdr3_nt: TGTGCCACCAGCAGAGGCGGGATGATAGGCGCAACTAATGAAAAACTGTTTTTT; cdr3_aa: CATSRGGMIGATNEKLFF
d_call: NA; j_call: TRBJ1-2; clone_size: NA; cdr3_length: 16; v_call: TRBV4-3; cdr3_nt: TGCGCCAGCAGCCAAGGGATTGCAGGGGCTAACTATGGCTACACCTTC; cdr3_aa: CASSQGIAGANYGYTF
d_call: TRBD1; j_call: TRBJ2-6; clone_size: NA; cdr3_length: 16; v_call: TRBV29-1; cdr3_nt: TGCAGCGTTCTGGGACAGGGGTTTTCCGGGGCCAACGTCCTGACTTTC; cdr3_aa: CSVLGQGFSGANVLTF
d_call: TRBD1; j_call: TRBJ2-3; clone_size: NA; cdr3_length: 15; v_call: TRBV7-3; cdr3_nt: TGTGCCAGCAGCTTTTTCAGGGGGCGCACAGATACGCAGTATTTT; cdr3_aa: CASSFFRGRTDTQYF
d_call: NA; j_call: TRBJ2-7; clone_size: NA; cdr3_length: 15; v_call: TRBV6-5; cdr3_nt: TGTGCCAGCAGTTACTCGGAGGGTGTTGGGAACGAGCAGTACTTC; cdr3_aa: CASSYSEGVGNEQYF
d_call: TRBD1; j_call: TRBJ2-1; clone_size: NA; cdr3_length: 13; v_call: TRBV2; cdr3_nt: TGTGCCAGCAGGGGGCCCGGGGACAGTGAGCAGTTCTTC; cdr3_aa: CASRGPGDSEQFF
d_call: TRBD1; j_call: TRBJ2-7; clone_size: NA; cdr3_length: 16; v_call: TRBV6-1; cdr3_nt: TGTGCCAGCAGTGTAAGGGGACAGATCCTAACCTACGAGCAGTACTTC; cdr3_aa: CASSVRGQILTYEQYF
d_call: TRBD1; j_call: TRBJ1-3; clone_size: NA; cdr3_length: 15; v_call: TRBV5-6; cdr3_nt: TGTGCCAGCAGCCTCGGACAGGGAATCGGAAACACCATATATTTT; cdr3_aa: CASSLGQGIGNTIYF
d_call: TRBD1; j_call: TRBJ2-5; clone_size: NA; cdr3_length: 12; v_call: TRBV10-3; cdr3_nt: TGTGCCATCAGTCGACAGGGGGTGACCCAGTACTTC; cdr3_aa: CAISRQGVTQYF
d_call: NA; j_call: TRBJ1-5; clone_size: NA; cdr3_length: 15; v_call: TRBV19; cdr3_nt: TGTGCCAGTAGTATTGTGGACAGTGATAATCAGCCCCAGCATTTT; cdr3_aa: CASSIVDSDNQPQHF
d_call: NA; j_call: TRBJ2-7; clone_size: NA; cdr3_length: 14; v_call: TRBV7-2; cdr3_nt: TGTGCCAGCAGCCAAGGGGCAGGGTTTGGGGAGCAGTACTTC; cdr3_aa: CASSQGAGFGEQYF
d_call: NA; j_call: TRBJ2-7; clone_size: NA; cdr3_length: 14; v_call: TRBV6-5; cdr3_nt: TGTGCCAGCAGCCCCGAGGGAATCCGGGCCGAGCAGTACTTC; cdr3_aa: CASSPEGIRAEQYF
d_call: TRBD1; j_call: TRBJ1-1; clone_size: NA; cdr3_length: 13; v_call: TRBV9; cdr3_nt: TGTGCCAGCAGCCCTAGACAGGGGGCTGAAGCTTTCTTT; cdr3_aa: CASSPRQGAEAFF
d_call: NA; j_call: TRBJ1-2; clone_size: NA; cdr3_length: 13; v_call: TRBV6-4; cdr3_nt: TGTGCCAGTGAGACAGGAGTTAACTATGGCTACACCTTC; cdr3_aa: CASETGVNYGYTF
d_call: TRBD2; j_call: TRBJ2-1; clone_size: NA; cdr3_length: 15; v_call: TRBV2; cdr3_nt: TGTGCCAGCCGAGGACTAGCGGGGGGCCGTACCGTGAAGTTCTTC; cdr3_aa: CASRGLAGGRTVKFF
d_call: NA; j_call: TRBJ2-2; clone_size: NA; cdr3_length: 16; v_call: TRBV5-5; cdr3_nt: TGTGCCAGCAGCGACCTCTCCGGGACTAACACCGGGGAGCTGTTTTTT; cdr3_aa: CASSDLSGTNTGELFF
d_call: TRBD2; j_call: TRBJ2-4; clone_size: NA; cdr3_length: 15; v_call: TRBV9; cdr3_nt: TGTGCCAGCAGCCTCAAGGGACTAGCGGGGGAGGGTCAGTACTTC; cdr3_aa: CASSLKGLAGEGQYF
d_call: NA; j_call: TRBJ2-7; clone_size: NA; cdr3_length: 12; v_call: TRBV29-1; cdr3_nt: TGCAGCGTTGACCAGGGATCCTACGAGCAGTACTTC; cdr3_aa: CSVDQGSYEQYF
d_call: TRBD1; j_call: TRBJ2-7; clone_size: few; cdr3_length: 16; v_call: TRBV4-3; cdr3_nt: TGCGCCAGCAGCCAAGATGGGGGGGACAGGGGTTTCGAGCAGTACTTC; cdr3_aa: CASSQDGGDRGFEQYF
d_call: NA; j_call: TRBJ1-6; clone_size: once; cdr3_length: 16; v_call: TRBV7-9; cdr3_nt: TGTGCCAGCAGCTTACGATTGGGGCAGGCCAATTCACCCCTCCACTTT; cdr3_aa: CASSLRLGQANSPLHF
d_call: TRBD1; j_call: TRBJ1-2; clone_size: NA; cdr3_length: 14; v_call: TRBV6-5; cdr3_nt: TGTGCCAGCAGTTTGCTAGGGACAGGTCATGGCTACACCTTC; cdr3_aa: CASSLLGTGHGYTF
d_call: NA; j_call: TRBJ1-2; clone_size: once; cdr3_length: 11; v_call: TRBV20-1; cdr3_nt: TGCAGTGCTAGAGTGGGTTTAGGAGACACCTTC; cdr3_aa: CSARVGLGDTF
d_call: NA; j_call: TRBJ1-2; clone_size: NA; cdr3_length: 16; v_call: TRBV7-8; cdr3_nt: TGTGCCAGCAGCTTAGGAGGCGACAGTGGTTACTATGGCTACACCTTC; cdr3_aa: CASSLGGDSGYYGYTF
d_call: NA; j_call: TRBJ1-1; clone_size: few; cdr3_length: 18; v_call: TRBV5-6; cdr3_nt: TGTGCCAGCAGCTTGGGGGTTCTGGTAGCCAGCTACAACACTGAAGCTTTCTTT; cdr3_aa: CASSLGVLVASYNTEAFF
d_call: TRBD2; j_call: TRBJ2-3; clone_size: NA; cdr3_length: 14; v_call: TRBV19; cdr3_nt: TGTGCCAGTAGGGGGCAGCGGGAAGTCGATACGCAGTATTTT; cdr3_aa: CASRGQREVDTQYF
d_call: NA; j_call: TRBJ2-5; clone_size: few; cdr3_length: 13; v_call: TRBV7-8; cdr3_nt: TGTGCCAGCAGCAAAACAGGGAAAGAGACCCAGTACTTC; cdr3_aa: CASSKTGKETQYF
d_call: NA; j_call: TRBJ1-3; clone_size: NA; cdr3_length: 13; v_call: TRBV13; cdr3_nt: TGTGCCAGCACCACAAACGCTGGAAACACCATATATTTT; cdr3_aa: CASTTNAGNTIYF
d_call: NA; j_call: TRBJ2-1; clone_size: once; cdr3_length: 14; v_call: TRBV4-2; cdr3_nt: TGTGCCAGCAGCCATACCGGGACCTACAATGAGCAGTTCTTC; cdr3_aa: CASSHTGTYNEQFF
d_call: NA; j_call: TRBJ1-1; clone_size: NA; cdr3_length: 14; v_call: TRBV7-9; cdr3_nt: TGTGCCAGCAGCCCTGGTTCTATGAACACTGAAGCTTTCTTT; cdr3_aa: CASSPGSMNTEAFF
d_call: NA; j_call: TRBJ2-7; clone_size: NA; cdr3_length: 14; v_call: TRBV11-2; cdr3_nt: TGTGCCAGCAGCCCTTCCTGGGGCGGTTACGAGCAGTACTTC; cdr3_aa: CASSPSWGGYEQYF
d_call: NA; j_call: TRBJ1-1; clone_size: few; cdr3_length: 13; v_call: TRBV7-3; cdr3_nt: TGTGCCAGCAGCTCCTTTAGGGGGACTGAAGCTTTCTTT; cdr3_aa: CASSSFRGTEAFF
d_call: TRBD1; j_call: TRBJ2-7; clone_size: NA; cdr3_length: 15; v_call: TRBV6-5; cdr3_nt: TGTGCCAGCAGCCTAAACGGACAGGGTTCCTACGAGCAGTACTTC; cdr3_aa: CASSLNGQGSYEQYF
d_call: NA; j_call: TRBJ2-3; clone_size: NA; cdr3_length: 13; v_call: TRBV7-2; cdr3_nt: TGTGCCAGCAGCTTAGTACTGACAGATACGCAGTATTTT; cdr3_aa: CASSLVLTDTQYF
d_call: NA; j_call: TRBJ1-4; clone_size: NA; cdr3_length: 16; v_call: TRBV7-9; cdr3_nt: TGTGCCAGCAGTCAAACCTCAGGGATTACTAATGAAAAACTGTTTTTT; cdr3_aa: CASSQTSGITNEKLFF
d_call: TRBD2; j_call: TRBJ2-3; clone_size: NA; cdr3_length: 16; v_call: TRBV18; cdr3_nt: TGTGCCAGCTCACCACCGAGCGGGGCGCAGGAGGATACGCAGTATTTT; cdr3_aa: CASSPPSGAQEDTQYF
d_call: TRBD2; j_call: TRBJ2-3; clone_size: NA; cdr3_length: 16; v_call: TRBV19; cdr3_nt: TGTGCCAGTAGTGGAAGACTAGCGGGGGGTTATAATACGCAGTATTTT; cdr3_aa: CASSGRLAGGYNTQYF